This T cell receptor beta chain was sequenced in a study of T-cell memory formation after mild COVID-19. Study-level results: The second-wave clones peaking on day 37 were not confirmed as SARS-CoV-2-specific. Largely, contracting CD4+ clones fell within CM and EM, and contracting CD8+ clones within EMRA.

TCRdb passed the 5' RACE reads through MiXCR, listing each CDR3 protein once. The table includes roughly 280,000 distinct CDR3 sequences, 8% to 9% detected once. V gave up 4 bases and J gave up 0 bases, with 6 bases separating them. The germline CDR1 and CDR2 sequences are MNHEY and SVGEGT. This CDR3 is built from 13 residues. This clonotype was detected many times. Its antigen remains unknown. The chain couples TRBV6-2 or TRBV6-3 to TRBJ2-5; D unresolved. The source is a man aged 18-30 years who had mild COVID-19 (a few samples of this study predate the infection). Cell type and time point are not known. The sequenced sample consisted of PBMCs or a T cell subset sorted from them (not recorded which). Written as DNA, the CDR3 is TGTGCCAGCAGTTCGAAGTACCAAGAGACCCAGTACTTC. Its translation is CASSSKYQETQYF.